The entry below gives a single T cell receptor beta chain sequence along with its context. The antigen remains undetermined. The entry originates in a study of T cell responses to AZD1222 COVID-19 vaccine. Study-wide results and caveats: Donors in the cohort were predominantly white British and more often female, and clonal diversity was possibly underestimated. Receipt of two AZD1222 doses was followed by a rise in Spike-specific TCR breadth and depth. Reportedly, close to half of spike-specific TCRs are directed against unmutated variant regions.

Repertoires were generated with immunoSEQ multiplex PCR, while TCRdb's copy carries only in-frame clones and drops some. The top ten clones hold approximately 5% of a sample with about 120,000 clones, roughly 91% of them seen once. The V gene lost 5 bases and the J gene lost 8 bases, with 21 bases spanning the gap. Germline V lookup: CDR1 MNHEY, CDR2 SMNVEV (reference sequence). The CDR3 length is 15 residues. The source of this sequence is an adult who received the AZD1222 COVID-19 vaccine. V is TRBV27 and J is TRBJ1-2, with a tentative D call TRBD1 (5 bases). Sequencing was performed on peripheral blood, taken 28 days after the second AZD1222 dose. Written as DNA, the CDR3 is TGTGCCAGCAGTCCAGGGCCCTCTTGGGGATCCGGCTACACCTTC. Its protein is CASSPGPSWGSGYTF.